The entry below describes one T cell receptor (beta chain). This sample is part of a study of blood T cell repertoires in COVID-19. Study at large: The study drew acute and convalescent COVID-19 samples from the United States, Italy and Spain. PBMCs, B-cell-depleted T cells, or T cells were the source of the cDNA or gDNA that made up the material.

Profiled with immunoSEQ multiplex PCR; TCRdb holds only in-frame clones, not every one. The sample records 40,000 or so clones, 79% being singletons. The CDR3 totals 15 residues. CDR1 and CDR2 from the germline V gene are MNHEY and SVGEGT. V gave up 6 bases and J gave up 2 bases, with 13 bases separating them. The clonotype was recovered from a man aged 65-85 years with acute or convalescent COVID-19. The material sequenced was peripheral blood. V usage is TRBV6-2 or TRBV6-3 and J usage is TRBJ2-2; tentative D call: TRBD1 (6 bases). Here the CDR3 DNA reads TGTGCCAGCAGCCAGGACAGCTTTAACACCGGGGAGCTGTTTTTT. It specifies CASSQDSFNTGELFF.